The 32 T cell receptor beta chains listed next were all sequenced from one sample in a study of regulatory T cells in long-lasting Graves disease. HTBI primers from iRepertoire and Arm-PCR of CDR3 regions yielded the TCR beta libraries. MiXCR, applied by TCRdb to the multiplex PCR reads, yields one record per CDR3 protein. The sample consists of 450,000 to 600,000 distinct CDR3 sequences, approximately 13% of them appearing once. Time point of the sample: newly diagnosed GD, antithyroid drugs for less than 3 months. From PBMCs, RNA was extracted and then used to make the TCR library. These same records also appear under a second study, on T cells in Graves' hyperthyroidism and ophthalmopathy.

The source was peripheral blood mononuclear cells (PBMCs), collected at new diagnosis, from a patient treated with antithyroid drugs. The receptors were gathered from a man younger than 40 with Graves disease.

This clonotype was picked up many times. The CDR3 coding sequence is TGTGCCAGCAGCCACCCCTTGGGACAGGGCCCAGATACGCAGTATTTT. Amino acid sequence: CASSHPLGQGPDTQYF. The gene calls are TRBV3-1 and TRBJ2-3; 9 bases are a match to TRBD1. With 3 bases clipped from V and 4 bases from J, the junction kept 8 bases outside the gene matches. This CDR3 is built from 16 residues. Germline CDR1 and CDR2: LGHDT and YNNKEL (reference sequence).

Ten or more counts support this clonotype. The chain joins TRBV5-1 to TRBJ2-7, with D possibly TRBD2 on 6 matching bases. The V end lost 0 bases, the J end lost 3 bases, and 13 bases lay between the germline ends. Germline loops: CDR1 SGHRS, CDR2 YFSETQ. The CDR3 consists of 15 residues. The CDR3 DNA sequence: TGCGCCAGCAGCTTGGCGGGCGGGACGCGCTACGAGCAGTACTTC. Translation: CASSLAGGTRYEQYF.

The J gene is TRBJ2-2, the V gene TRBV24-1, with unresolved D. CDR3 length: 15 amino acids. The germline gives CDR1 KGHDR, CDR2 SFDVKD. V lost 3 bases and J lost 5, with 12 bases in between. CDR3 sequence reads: CATSDGVEGTGELFF. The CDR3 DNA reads TGTGCCACCAGTGATGGGGTGGAAGGGACCGGGGAGCTGTTTTTT.

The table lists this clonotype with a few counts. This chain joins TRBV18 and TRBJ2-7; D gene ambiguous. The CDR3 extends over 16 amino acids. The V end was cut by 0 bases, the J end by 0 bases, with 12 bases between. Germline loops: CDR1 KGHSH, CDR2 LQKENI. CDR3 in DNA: TGTGCCAGCTCACCACCGGGCCGGAGCCCCTCCTACGAGCAGTACTTC. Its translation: CASSPPGRSPSYEQYF.

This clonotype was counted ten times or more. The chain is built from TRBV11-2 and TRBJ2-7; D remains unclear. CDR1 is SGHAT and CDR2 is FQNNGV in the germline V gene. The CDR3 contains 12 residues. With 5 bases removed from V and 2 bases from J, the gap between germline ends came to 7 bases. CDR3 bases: TGTGCCAGCAGCGCCAATCCCTACGAGCAGTACTTC. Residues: CASSANPYEQYF.

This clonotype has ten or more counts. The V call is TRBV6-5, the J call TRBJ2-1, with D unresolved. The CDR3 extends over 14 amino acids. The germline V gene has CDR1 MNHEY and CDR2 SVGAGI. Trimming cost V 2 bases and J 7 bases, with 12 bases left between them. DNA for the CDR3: TGTGCCAGCAGTTACGGCCCGCGGATTAATGAGCAGTTCTTC. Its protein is CASSYGPRINEQFF.

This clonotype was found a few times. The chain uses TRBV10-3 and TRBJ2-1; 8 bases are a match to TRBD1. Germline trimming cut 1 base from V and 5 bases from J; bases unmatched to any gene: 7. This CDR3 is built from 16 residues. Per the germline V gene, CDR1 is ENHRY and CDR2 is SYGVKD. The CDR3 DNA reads TGTGCCATCAGTGAGTTAGGACAGGGCTCGGACAATGAGCAGTTCTTC. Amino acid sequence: CAISELGQGSDNEQFF.

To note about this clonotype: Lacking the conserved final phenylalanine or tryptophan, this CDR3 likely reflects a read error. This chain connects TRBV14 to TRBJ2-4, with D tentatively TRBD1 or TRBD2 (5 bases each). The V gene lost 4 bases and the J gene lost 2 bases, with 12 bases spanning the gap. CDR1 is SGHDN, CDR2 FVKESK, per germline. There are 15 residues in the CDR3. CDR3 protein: CASSRYRDPKNIQYV. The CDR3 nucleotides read TGTGCCAGCAGCCGGTACCGGGACCCCAAAAACATTCAGTACGTC.

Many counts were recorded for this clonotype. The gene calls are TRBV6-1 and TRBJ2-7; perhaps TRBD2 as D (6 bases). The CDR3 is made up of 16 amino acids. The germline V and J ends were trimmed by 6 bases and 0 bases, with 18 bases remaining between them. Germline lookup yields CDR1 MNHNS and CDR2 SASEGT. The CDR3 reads CASSRKPGLSSYEQYF. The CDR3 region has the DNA TGTGCCAGCAGCCGCAAACCGGGACTGAGCTCCTACGAGCAGTACTTC.

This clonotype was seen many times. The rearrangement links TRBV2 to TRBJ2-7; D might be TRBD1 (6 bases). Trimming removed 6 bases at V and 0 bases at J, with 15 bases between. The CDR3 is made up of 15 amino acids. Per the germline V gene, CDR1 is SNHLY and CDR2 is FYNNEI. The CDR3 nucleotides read TGTGCCAGCAGAGCAGGGGTCACGAGCTCCTACGAGCAGTACTTC. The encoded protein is CASRAGVTSSYEQYF.

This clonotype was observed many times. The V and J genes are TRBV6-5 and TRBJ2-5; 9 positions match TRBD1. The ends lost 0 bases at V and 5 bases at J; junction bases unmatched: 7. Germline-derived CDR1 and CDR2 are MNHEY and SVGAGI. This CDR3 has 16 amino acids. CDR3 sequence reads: CASSYSGTGSVETQYF. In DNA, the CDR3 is TGTGCCAGCAGTTACTCTGGGACAGGGTCTGTGGAGACCCAGTACTTC.

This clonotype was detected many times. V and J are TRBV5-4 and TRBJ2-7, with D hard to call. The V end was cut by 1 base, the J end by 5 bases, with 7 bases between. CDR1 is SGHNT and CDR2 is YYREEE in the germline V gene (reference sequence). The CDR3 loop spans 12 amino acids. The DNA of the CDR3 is TGTGCCAGCAGCTTGCAATTCGACGAGCAGTACTTC. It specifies CASSLQFDEQYF.

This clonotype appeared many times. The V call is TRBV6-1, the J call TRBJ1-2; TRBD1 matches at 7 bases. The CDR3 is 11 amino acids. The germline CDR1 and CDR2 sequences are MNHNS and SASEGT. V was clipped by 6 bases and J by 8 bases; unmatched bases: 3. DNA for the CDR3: TGTGCCAGCAGAAGGGGGCAGGGCTACACCTTC. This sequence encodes CASRRGQGYTF.

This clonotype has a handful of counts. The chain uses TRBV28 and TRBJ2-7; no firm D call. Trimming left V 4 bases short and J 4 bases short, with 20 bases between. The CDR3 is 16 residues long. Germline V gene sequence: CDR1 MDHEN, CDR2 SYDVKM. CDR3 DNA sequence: TGTGCCAGCAGTTCCGAGGATGGTTTTATCGGGTACGAGCAGTACTTC. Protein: CASSSEDGFIGYEQYF.

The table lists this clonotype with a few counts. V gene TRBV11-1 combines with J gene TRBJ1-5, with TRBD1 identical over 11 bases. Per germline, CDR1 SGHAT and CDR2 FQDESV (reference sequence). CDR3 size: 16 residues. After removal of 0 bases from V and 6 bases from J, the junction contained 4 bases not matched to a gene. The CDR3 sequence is CASSLAPGTGGQPQHF. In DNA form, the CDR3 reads TGTGCCAGCAGCTTAGCTCCCGGGACAGGGGGTCAGCCCCAGCATTTT.

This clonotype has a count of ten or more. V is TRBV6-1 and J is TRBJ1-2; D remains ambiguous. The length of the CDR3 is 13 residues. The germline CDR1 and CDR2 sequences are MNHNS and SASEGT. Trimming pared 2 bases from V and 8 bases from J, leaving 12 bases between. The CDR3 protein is CASSESSGRGYTF. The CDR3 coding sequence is TGTGCCAGCAGTGAAAGTAGCGGGAGAGGCTACACCTTC.

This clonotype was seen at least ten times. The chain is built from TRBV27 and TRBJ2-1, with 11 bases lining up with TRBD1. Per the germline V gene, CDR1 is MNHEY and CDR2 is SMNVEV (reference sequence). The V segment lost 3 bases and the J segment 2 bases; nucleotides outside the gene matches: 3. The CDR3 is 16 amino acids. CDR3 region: CASSLPGQGAYNEQFF. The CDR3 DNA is TGTGCCAGCAGTTTGCCGGGACAGGGGGCCTACAATGAGCAGTTCTTC.

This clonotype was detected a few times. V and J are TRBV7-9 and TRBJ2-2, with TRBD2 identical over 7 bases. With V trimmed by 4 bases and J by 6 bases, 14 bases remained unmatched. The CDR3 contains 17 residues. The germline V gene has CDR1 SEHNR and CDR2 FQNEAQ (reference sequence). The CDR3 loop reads CASSSEGVAGVSGELFF. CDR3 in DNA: TGTGCCAGCAGCTCCGAGGGTGTGGCGGGAGTTTCCGGGGAGCTGTTTTTT.

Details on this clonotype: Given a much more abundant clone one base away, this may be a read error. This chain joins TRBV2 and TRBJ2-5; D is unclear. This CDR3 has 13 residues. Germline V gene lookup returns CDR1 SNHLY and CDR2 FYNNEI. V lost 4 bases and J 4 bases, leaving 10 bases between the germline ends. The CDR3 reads CASSGSWGETQYF. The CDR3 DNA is TGTGCCAGCAGTGGATCTTGGGGAGAGACCCAGTACTTC.

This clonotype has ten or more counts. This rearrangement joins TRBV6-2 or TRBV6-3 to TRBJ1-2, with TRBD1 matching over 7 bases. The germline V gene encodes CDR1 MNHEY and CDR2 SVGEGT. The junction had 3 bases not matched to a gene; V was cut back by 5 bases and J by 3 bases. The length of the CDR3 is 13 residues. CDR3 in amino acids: CASSRDRDYGYTF. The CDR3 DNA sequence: TGTGCCAGCAGTCGCGACAGGGACTATGGCTACACCTTC.

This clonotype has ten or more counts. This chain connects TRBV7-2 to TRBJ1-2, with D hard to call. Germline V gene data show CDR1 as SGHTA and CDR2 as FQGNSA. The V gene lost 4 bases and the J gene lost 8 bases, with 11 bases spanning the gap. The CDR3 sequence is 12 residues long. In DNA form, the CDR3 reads TGTGCCAGCAGCTCTAGGACTGGCGGCTACACCTTC. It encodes CASSSRTGGYTF.

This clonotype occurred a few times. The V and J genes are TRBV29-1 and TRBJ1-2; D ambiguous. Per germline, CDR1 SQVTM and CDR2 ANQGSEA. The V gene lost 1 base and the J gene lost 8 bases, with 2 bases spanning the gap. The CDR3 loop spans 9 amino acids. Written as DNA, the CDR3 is TGCAGCGTTGAAGTCGGCTACACCTTC. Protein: CSVEVGYTF.

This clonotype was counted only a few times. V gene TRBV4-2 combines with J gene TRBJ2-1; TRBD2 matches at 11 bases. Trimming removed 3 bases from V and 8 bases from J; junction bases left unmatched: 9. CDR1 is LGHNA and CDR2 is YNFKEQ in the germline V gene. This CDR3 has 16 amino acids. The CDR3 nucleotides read TGTGCCAGCAGCCAGGAACTAGCGGGAGCTTTCTATGAGCAGTTCTTC. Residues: CASSQELAGAFYEQFF.

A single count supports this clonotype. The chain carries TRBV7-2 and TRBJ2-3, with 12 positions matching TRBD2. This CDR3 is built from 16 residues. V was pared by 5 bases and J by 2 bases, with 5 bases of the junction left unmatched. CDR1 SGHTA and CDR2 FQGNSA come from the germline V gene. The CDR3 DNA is TGTGCCAGCAGCAGACTAGCGGGAGAACTCACAGATACGCAGTATTTT. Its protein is CASSRLAGELTDTQYF.

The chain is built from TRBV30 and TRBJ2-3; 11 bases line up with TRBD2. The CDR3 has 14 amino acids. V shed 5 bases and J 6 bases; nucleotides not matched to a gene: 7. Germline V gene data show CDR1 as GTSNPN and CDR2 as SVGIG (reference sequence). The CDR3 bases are TGTGCCTGGGCTACTAGCGGGAGAGGGGATACGCAGTATTTT. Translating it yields CAWATSGRGDTQYF.

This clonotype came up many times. CDR3 DNA sequence: TGCAGTGCTAAGGCAGGGGGCTGGGATGAGCAGTTCTTC. Its translation: CSAKAGGWDEQFF. This sequence joins TRBV20-1 and TRBJ2-1; 8 bases line up with TRBD1. The CDR3 totals 13 residues. V shed 4 bases and J 8 bases; nucleotides not matched to a gene: 7. Germline V gene lookup returns CDR1 DFQATT and CDR2 SNEGSKA (reference sequence).

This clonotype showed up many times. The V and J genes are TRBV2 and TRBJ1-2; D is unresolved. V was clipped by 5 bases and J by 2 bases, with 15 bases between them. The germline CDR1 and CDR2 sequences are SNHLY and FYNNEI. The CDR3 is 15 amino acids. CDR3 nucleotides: TGTGCCAGCAGTACCGACGGGGAGGACAACTATGGCTACACCTTC. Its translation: CASSTDGEDNYGYTF.

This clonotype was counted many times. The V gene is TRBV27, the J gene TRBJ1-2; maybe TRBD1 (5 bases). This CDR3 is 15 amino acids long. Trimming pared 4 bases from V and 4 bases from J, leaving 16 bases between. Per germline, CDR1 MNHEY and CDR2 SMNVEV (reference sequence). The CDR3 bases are TGTGCCAGCAGTTCCCCCTTATCTGGGGCCTATGGCTACACCTTC. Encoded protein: CASSSPLSGAYGYTF.

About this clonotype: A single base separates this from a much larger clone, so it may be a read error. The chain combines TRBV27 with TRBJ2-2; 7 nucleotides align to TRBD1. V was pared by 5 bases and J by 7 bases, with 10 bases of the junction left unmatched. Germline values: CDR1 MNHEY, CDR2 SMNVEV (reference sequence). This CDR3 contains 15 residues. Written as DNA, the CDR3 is TGTGCCAGCAGTCTTTATTTCCAGGGGGTCGGGGAGCTGTTTTTT. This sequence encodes CASSLYFQGVGELFF.

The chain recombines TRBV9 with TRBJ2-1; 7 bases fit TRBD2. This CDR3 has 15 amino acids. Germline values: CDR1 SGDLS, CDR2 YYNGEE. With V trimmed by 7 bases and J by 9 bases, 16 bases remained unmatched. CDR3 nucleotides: TGTGCCAGCCCTAAGAGAGGGAGGGCCAAGGGTGAGCAGTTCTTC. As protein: CASPKRGRAKGEQFF.

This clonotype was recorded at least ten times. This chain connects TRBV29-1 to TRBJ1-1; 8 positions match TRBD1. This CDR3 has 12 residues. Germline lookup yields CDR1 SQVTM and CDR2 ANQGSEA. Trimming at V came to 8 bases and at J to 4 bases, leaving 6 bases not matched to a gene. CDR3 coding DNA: TGCAGCACCGACAGGGGTGGCACTGAAGCTTTCTTT. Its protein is CSTDRGGTEAFF.

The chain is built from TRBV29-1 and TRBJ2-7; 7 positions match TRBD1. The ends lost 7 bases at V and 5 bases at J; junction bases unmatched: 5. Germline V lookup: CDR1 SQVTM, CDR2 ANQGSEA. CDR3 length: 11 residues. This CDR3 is CSGDRVNEQYF. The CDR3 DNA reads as TGCAGCGGCGACAGGGTAAACGAGCAGTACTTC.